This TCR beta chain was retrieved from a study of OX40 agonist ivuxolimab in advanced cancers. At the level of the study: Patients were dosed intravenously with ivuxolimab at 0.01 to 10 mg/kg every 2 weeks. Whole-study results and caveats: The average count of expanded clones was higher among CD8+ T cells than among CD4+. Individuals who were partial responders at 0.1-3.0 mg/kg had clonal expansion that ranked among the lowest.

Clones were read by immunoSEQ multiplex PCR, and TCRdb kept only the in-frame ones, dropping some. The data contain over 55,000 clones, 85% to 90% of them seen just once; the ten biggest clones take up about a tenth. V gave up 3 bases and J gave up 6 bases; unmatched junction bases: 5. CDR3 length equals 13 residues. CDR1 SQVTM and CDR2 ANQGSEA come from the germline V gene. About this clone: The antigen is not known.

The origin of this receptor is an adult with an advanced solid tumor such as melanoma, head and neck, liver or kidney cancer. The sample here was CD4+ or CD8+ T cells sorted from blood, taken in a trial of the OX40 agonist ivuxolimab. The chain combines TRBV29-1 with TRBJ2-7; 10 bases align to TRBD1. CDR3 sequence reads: CSVEETGGGEQYF. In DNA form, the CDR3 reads TGCAGCGTTGAGGAGACAGGGGGCGGCGAGCAGTACTTC.